This T cell receptor beta chain is drawn from a study of OX40 agonist ivuxolimab in advanced cancers. The CDR3 runs 15 residues. The V gene's germline CDR1 is MNHEY and CDR2 SMNVEV (reference sequence). Trimming took 4 bases from V and 6 from J, leaving 17 bases between them. The timepoints at which blood was sampled were baseline, cycle 4 day 1, and cycle 7 day 1. Measured with immunoSEQ multiplex PCR; TCRdb has only the in-frame clones, and not every one. Here the sample spans 30,000 to 40,000 clones, under 80% being singletons. This TCR was sampled from an adult with an advanced solid tumor such as melanoma, head and neck, liver or kidney cancer. This chain links TRBV27 with TRBJ2-3, with TRBD1 as a possible D gene (5 bases). Sequencing was performed on CD4+ or CD8+ T cells sorted from blood, taken in a trial of the OX40 agonist ivuxolimab. CDR3 region: CASSSQFWGRDTQYF. CDR3 nucleotides: TGTGCCAGCAGTTCTCAATTCTGGGGCAGGGATACGCAGTATTTT.